The 18 T cell receptor beta chains below come from one sample, sequenced in a study of cytomegalovirus exposure and HLA in healthy donors. PCR used 60 Vbeta primers and 13 Jbeta primers. Assay used: immunoSEQ multiplex PCR; TCRdb lists only in-frame clones, some missing. The sample lists around 200,000 clones, just over 75% occurring once. Input material: PBMCs. The origin of the receptors is a woman aged 60 to 75 in good health and CMV-seropositive.

The rearrangement links TRBV30 to TRBJ2-1; the match to TRBD2 covers 9 bases. Trimming at V came to 7 bases and at J to 8 bases, leaving 15 bases not matched to a gene. The germline V gene encodes CDR1 GTSNPN and CDR2 SVGIG (reference sequence). The CDR3 is 15 amino acids. The CDR3 loop reads CASAGGLDGFDEQFF. CDR3 coding DNA: TGTGCCTCAGCGGGAGGACTAGATGGGTTCGATGAGCAGTTCTTC.

The chain couples TRBV5-5 to TRBJ1-2; 8 bases map to TRBD1. The CDR3 runs to 14 residues. Per germline, CDR1 SGHKS and CDR2 YYEKEE (reference sequence). Trimming took 4 bases from V and 12 from J; bases not matched to a gene: 14. This CDR3 reads CASSSPGQAPFHTF. In DNA form, the CDR3 reads TGTGCCAGCAGCAGTCCGGGACAGGCGCCTTTCCACACCTTC.

The V gene is TRBV10-1, the J gene TRBJ2-2; 7 bases fit TRBD2. The CDR3 is 18 amino acids. Germline CDR1 and CDR2: WNHNN and SYGVQD (reference sequence). Trimming at V came to 4 bases and at J to 6 bases, leaving 17 bases not matched to a gene. CDR3 sequence (DNA): TGCGCCAGCAGTGGGGGGACTATACCGGGTCCACCTCCCGGGGAGCTGTTTTTT. This sequence encodes CASSGGTIPGPPPGELFF.

This sequence joins TRBV28 and TRBJ1-1; D is undetermined. The CDR3 spans 13 residues. Germline CDR1 MDHEN, CDR2 SYDVKM. V lost 2 bases and J 1 base, leaving 5 bases between the germline ends. CDR3 sequence: CASSLHPNTEAFF. The CDR3 nucleotides read TGTGCCAGCAGTTTACATCCGAACACTGAAGCTTTCTTT.

This clone has more than one count but fewer than ten. This chain links TRBV5-4 with TRBJ2-3; TRBD1 matches 7 bases. The CDR3 contains 14 residues. V trimming: 5 bases; J trimming: 1 base; junction bases outside the gene matches: 4. Germline V gives CDR1 SGHNT, CDR2 YYREEE (reference sequence). The CDR3 loop reads CASRTGTGTDTQYF. CDR3 bases: TGTGCCAGCAGAACCGGGACAGGCACAGATACGCAGTATTTT. Drawing the rest from reference TRBV5-4 and TRBJ2-3, the complete variable domain is ETGVTQSPTHLIKTRGQQVTLRCSSQSGHNTVSWYQQALGQGPQFIFQYYREEENGRGNFPPRFSGLQFPNYSSELNVNALELDDSALYLCASRTGTGTDTQYFGPGTRLTVL.

The chain combines TRBV19 with TRBJ2-7, with 9 nucleotides matching TRBD1. This CDR3 is 14 amino acids long. Per the germline V gene, CDR1 is LNHDA and CDR2 is SQIVND (reference sequence). Trimming at V came to 6 bases and at J to 7 bases, leaving 10 bases not matched to a gene. CDR3: CASSPQGAPWEQYF. The CDR3 coding sequence is TGTGCCAGTAGCCCACAGGGGGCCCCTTGGGAGCAGTACTTC.

In this sample, this clone turned up once. V usage is TRBV10-1 and J usage is TRBJ2-7; 9 bases are a match to TRBD2. This CDR3 is 15 amino acids long. The germline V gene encodes CDR1 WNHNN and CDR2 SYGVQD (reference sequence). J gave up 5 bases and V 6 bases, and 11 bases lay outside the gene matches. The CDR3: CASSGEGRGGHEQYF. CDR3 sequence (DNA): TGCGCCAGCAGCGGGGAAGGGCGGGGGGGCCACGAGCAGTACTTC.

This clone has only one observation. CDR3: CASSLDIAGAGETQYF. For the CDR3, the DNA is TGCGCCAGCAGCTTGGATATCGCGGGGGCAGGGGAGACCCAGTACTTC. The chain employs TRBV5-1 and TRBJ2-5; possibly TRBD2 for D (7 bases). The CDR3 consists of 16 residues. V was cut by 0 bases and J by 5 bases, with 17 bases left in between. Germline loops: CDR1 SGHRS, CDR2 YFSETQ.

The rearrangement links TRBV10-1 to TRBJ2-3; 11 bases align to TRBD2. J was trimmed by 1 base and V by 2 bases; bases with no gene match: 2. This CDR3 is built from 16 residues. The germline V gene encodes CDR1 WNHNN and CDR2 SYGVQD (reference sequence). CDR3 in DNA: TGCGCCAGCAGTGAGATGGGACTAGCGGGCACAGATACGCAGTATTTT. Its protein is CASSEMGLAGTDTQYF.

This chain's CDR3 is CASSWGQGTEQYF. The CDR3 DNA reads as TGCGCCAGCAGCTGGGGACAGGGGACAGAACAGTACTTC. The chain combines TRBV5-1 with TRBJ2-7, with 10 bases aligning to TRBD1. The germline V gene has CDR1 SGHRS and CDR2 YFSETQ. V dropped 3 bases and J dropped 10; count of bases not matched to a gene: 7. The CDR3 totals 13 residues.

This sequence joins TRBV5-5 and TRBJ2-5, with D possibly TRBD2 on 6 matching bases. Germline assignment: CDR1 SGHKS and CDR2 YYEKEE (reference sequence). This CDR3 region has 15 residues. V was trimmed by 4 bases and J by 5 bases, leaving 18 bases between them. The CDR3 nucleotides are TGTGCCAGCAGCCCCCGCGGGACCCTACCGGAGACCCAGTACTTC. It yields the protein CASSPRGTLPETQYF. Together with reference TRBV5-5 and TRBJ2-5, the CDR3 gives the full variable domain: DAGVTQSPTHLIKTRGQQVTLRCSPISGHKSVSWYQQVLGQGPQFIFQYYEKEERGRGNFPDRFSARQFPNYSSELNVNALLLGDSALYLCASSPRGTLPETQYFGPGTRLLVL.

The chain is built from TRBV10-1 and TRBJ1-2, with TRBD1 identical over 12 bases. The V gene end was trimmed by 11 bases and the J gene end by 7 bases; junction bases not matched to a gene: 8. CDR1 is WNHNN, CDR2 SYGVQD, per germline (reference sequence). The CDR3 runs to 13 residues. Written as DNA, the CDR3 is TGCGCCCATGGGGACAGGGGGCTAAGTGGCTACACCTTC. Its translation: CAHGDRGLSGYTF.

V gene TRBV10-2 combines with J gene TRBJ2-2; 14 bases align to TRBD2. Per the germline V gene, CDR1 is WSHSY and CDR2 is SAAADI. The CDR3 totals 17 residues. With V trimmed by 5 bases and J by 4 bases, 6 bases remained unmatched. The CDR3 nucleotides are TGCGCCAGCAGTAGGGGGACTAGCGGGAGAGTCACCGGGGAGCTGTTTTTT. It encodes CASSRGTSGRVTGELFF.

The V call is TRBV28, the J call TRBJ2-1; D may be TRBD2 (5 bases). There are 15 residues in the CDR3. Germline assignment: CDR1 MDHEN and CDR2 SYDVKM. The V end was cut by 10 bases, the J end by 10 bases, with 26 bases between. In DNA form, the CDR3 reads TGTGCCACTACCTCATTCGGCGGGCGACGGCTAGAGCAGTTCTTC. It is translated as CATTSFGGRRLEQFF.

The chain carries TRBV4-1 and TRBJ1-2; D is uncertain. The V gene lost 4 bases and the J gene lost 8 bases, with 17 bases spanning the gap. Germline assignment: CDR1 MGHRA and CDR2 YSYEKL. The CDR3 loop spans 14 amino acids. The CDR3 spells CASSPSSTPAGYTF. The CDR3 region has the DNA TGCGCCAGCAGCCCCTCGAGCACTCCCGCAGGCTACACCTTC.

As concerns this clone: The same CDR3 can be traced to other DNA sequences in this sample. This chain links TRBV2 with TRBJ1-5; weak D call: TRBD1 (5 bases). CDR1 and CDR2 (germline): SNHLY, FYNNEI. This CDR3 is 13 amino acids long. With 3 bases removed from V and 7 bases from J, the gap between germline ends came to 10 bases. The CDR3 here is CASSDREGQPQHF. The CDR3 DNA reads TGTGCCAGCAGTGACAGGGAAGGGCAGCCCCAGCATTTT.

V is TRBV7-9 and J is TRBJ1-1, with TRBD1 as a possible D gene (5 bases). CDR1 is SEHNR and CDR2 is FQNEAQ in the germline V gene (reference sequence). The CDR3 loop spans 15 amino acids. Trimming left V 3 bases short and J 1 base short, with 12 bases between. The DNA of the CDR3 is TGTGCCAGCAGCTTTTTCCAGGGCCCGAACACTGAAGCTTTCTTT. This translates into CASSFFQGPNTEAFF.

The chain has TRBV28 and TRBJ2-1; 9 nucleotides line up with TRBD2. The CDR3 is 15 residues long. J gave up 2 bases and V 6 bases, and 5 bases lay outside the gene matches. Germline CDR1 and CDR2: MDHEN and SYDVKM. The DNA of the CDR3 is TGTGCCAGCAGCTTGAGCGGGGGGACCTACAATGAGCAGTTCTTC. Translation: CASSLSGGTYNEQFF.